These 25 T cell receptor beta chains were all obtained from the same sample, sequenced in a study of cytomegalovirus exposure and HLA in healthy donors. The PCR ran on 60 Vbeta and 13 Jbeta primers. The repertoire was sequenced with immunoSEQ multiplex PCR; TCRdb's copy has only in-frame clones and lacks some. The data contain 98,000 or so clones, roughly four fifths of them singletons. Sequencing was carried out using PBMCs. The receptors were sampled from a human donor in good health.

CDR3 residues: CASSLGYSVAATYEQYF. The CDR3 DNA reads as TGCGCCAGCAGCTTGGGCTACTCAGTCGCGGCTACCTACGAGCAGTACTTC. This sequence joins TRBV5-1 and TRBJ2-7; D is ambiguous. Germline loops: CDR1 SGHRS, CDR2 YFSETQ. This CDR3 has 17 amino acids. Deletions cut 0 bases from V and 2 bases from J, with 18 bases between.

The chain joins TRBV19 to TRBJ2-1; 10 bases align to TRBD2. J was trimmed by 2 bases and V by 5 bases; bases with no gene match: 3. This CDR3 is 15 amino acids long. Germline-derived CDR1 and CDR2 are LNHDA and SQIVND (reference sequence). The CDR3 spells CASSSTSGAYNEQFF. The CDR3 DNA sequence: TGTGCCAGTAGTTCAACTAGCGGGGCCTACAATGAGCAGTTCTTC.

The chain combines TRBV6-5 with TRBJ2-3; 11 nucleotides match TRBD2. The V gene end was trimmed by 7 bases and the J gene end by 4 bases; junction bases not matched to a gene: 4. In germline, CDR1 is MNHEY, CDR2 SVGAGI. The CDR3 is 14 amino acids. CDR3 in amino acids: CASKTSGGADTQYF. The CDR3 bases are TGTGCCAGCAAAACTAGCGGGGGAGCAGATACGCAGTATTTT.

The V gene is TRBV14, the J gene TRBJ2-7, with 10 bases that match TRBD1. The CDR3 loop spans 17 amino acids. Germline CDR1 and CDR2: SGHDN and FVKESK. V dropped 2 bases and J dropped 7; count of bases not matched to a gene: 14. CDR3 residues: CASSQITPGQGSKEQYF. The DNA of the CDR3 is TGTGCCAGCAGCCAAATAACTCCGGGACAGGGGAGTAAGGAGCAGTACTTC.

On this clone: A junction boundary mismatches the germline segment, possibly from a read error. The rearrangement uses TRBV7-9 and TRBJ1-2, with D unclear. This CDR3 has 12 amino acids. Germline loops: CDR1 SEHNR, CDR2 FQNEAQ (reference sequence). The CDR3 protein is CSSSAPLRGYTF. The CDR3 nucleotides read TGTTCCAGCAGCGCTCCACTGAGGGGCTACACCTTC.

This clone was seen only once. The gene calls are TRBV5-1 and TRBJ2-3; weak D call: TRBD1 (5 bases). Germline V lookup: CDR1 SGHRS, CDR2 YFSETQ. The CDR3 is 15 amino acids. V was pared by 7 bases and J by 2 bases, with 17 bases between. The CDR3 nucleotides read TGCGCCAGCGGAATCGGACAAGCCTTCACAGATACGCAGTATTTT. It codes for CASGIGQAFTDTQYF.

This chain connects TRBV9 to TRBJ1-6; 8 bases line up with TRBD1. Losses at the gene ends were 0 bases for V and 7 bases for J; bases not matched to a gene: 3. Germline CDR1 is SGDLS and CDR2 is YYNGEE. The CDR3 is 15 residues long. The CDR3 sequence: CASSVVQGGNSPLHF. The CDR3 DNA is TGTGCCAGCAGCGTAGTACAGGGGGGGAATTCACCCCTCCACTTT.

Only one count was recorded for this clone. The genes are TRBV2 and TRBJ2-7; D gene uncertain. CDR1 is SNHLY and CDR2 is FYNNEI in the germline V gene. The CDR3 is made up of 11 amino acids. The V gene lost 5 bases and the J gene lost 9 bases, with 11 bases spanning the gap. CDR3 region: CASSPYLGQYF. DNA for the CDR3: TGTGCCAGCAGTCCCTACCTAGGGCAGTACTTC.

The chain uses TRBV6-5 and TRBJ1-4; D remains ambiguous. Looked up from germline, CDR1 is MNHEY and CDR2 is SVGAGI. Trimming shortened V by 0 bases and J by 4 bases, and 12 bases separated the two germline ends. This CDR3 has 16 amino acids. CDR3 residues: CASSYSKWQVNEKLFF. The CDR3 nucleotides read TGTGCCAGCAGTTACTCGAAATGGCAGGTTAATGAAAAACTGTTTTTT.

This clone has more than one count but fewer than ten. The chain carries TRBV7-6 and TRBJ1-3; D ambiguous. With 2 bases removed from V and 2 bases from J, the gap between germline ends came to 10 bases. CDR1 and CDR2 from the germline V gene are SGHVS and FNYEAQ. The CDR3 sequence is 15 residues long. This chain's CDR3 is CASSLNTLPGNTIYF. CDR3 coding DNA: TGTGCCAGCAGCTTAAACACCCTTCCTGGAAACACCATATATTTT. Full variable domain (rest looked up from reference TRBV7-6 and TRBJ1-3): GAGVSQSPRYKVTKRGQDVALRCDPISGHVSLYWYRQALGQGPEFLTYFNYEAQQDKSGLPNDRFSAERPEGSISTLTIQRTEQRDSAMYRCASSLNTLPGNTIYFGEGSWLTVV.

The V call is TRBV6-1, the J call TRBJ1-2; no firm D call. V gave up 8 bases and J gave up 8 bases, with 15 bases separating them. The CDR3 covers 12 residues. Germline CDR1 and CDR2: MNHNS and SASEGT. The CDR3 loop is CASVETRAGYTF. Written as DNA, the CDR3 is TGTGCCAGCGTGGAGACCCGTGCGGGCTACACCTTC.

Written as DNA, the CDR3 is TGTGCCAGCAGACAGACAGGAGTTCACACTGAAGCTTTCTTT. Translated, it gives CASRQTGVHTEAFF. The gene calls are TRBV7-2 and TRBJ1-1; weak D call: TRBD1 (6 bases). Per germline, CDR1 SGHTA and CDR2 FQGNSA. With 6 bases removed from V and 3 bases from J, the gap between germline ends came to 14 bases. The CDR3 is made up of 14 amino acids.

This clone was seen just once. The V gene is TRBV6-1, the J gene TRBJ2-3; no clear D. V gave up 8 bases and J gave up 2 bases, with 17 bases separating them. This CDR3 is 15 amino acids long. CDR1 and CDR2 from the germline V gene are MNHNS and SASEGT. The CDR3 sequence is CASFSGRRLTDTQYF. In nucleotides, the CDR3 is TGTGCCAGCTTCTCTGGCCGCCGACTCACAGATACGCAGTATTTT.

The chain uses TRBV10-3 and TRBJ2-7, with D maybe TRBD2 (5 bases). From germline, CDR1 is ENHRY and CDR2 SYGVKD. The CDR3 has 14 residues. V was trimmed by 6 bases and J by 6 bases, leaving 18 bases between them. DNA for the CDR3: TGTGCCATCAGACAAGTCGGGGTTTCGGGCGAGCAGTACTTC. This gives the protein CAIRQVGVSGEQYF.

The chain recombines TRBV5-1 with TRBJ1-3; perhaps TRBD1 as D (5 bases). CDR1 is SGHRS, CDR2 YFSETQ, per germline. The ends were cut back, 0 bases at V and 2 bases at J, with 9 bases in the middle. The CDR3 length is 15 residues. The CDR3 region has the DNA TGCGCCAGCAGCTTGGCCGCGGGACCTGGAAACACCATATATTTT. Translated, it gives CASSLAAGPGNTIYF. The full variable domain, in which reference TRBV5-1 and TRBJ1-3 provide the parts outside the CDR3, is KAGVTQTPRYLIKTRGQQVTLSCSPISGHRSVSWYQQTPGQGLQFLFEYFSETQRNKGNFPGRFSGRQFSNSRSEMNVSTLELGDSALYLCASSLAAGPGNTIYFGEGSWLTVV.

The chain recombines TRBV6-5 with TRBJ2-7; 9 bases align to TRBD2. The trim removed 1 base at V and 2 bases at J, leaving 6 bases unmatched. Germline CDR1 MNHEY, CDR2 SVGAGI. There are 16 residues in the CDR3. In DNA, the CDR3 is TGTGCCAGCAGTTACTTACTAGCGGGCCTGGCCTACGAGCAGTACTTC. It is translated as CASSYLLAGLAYEQYF.

The genes are TRBV6-4 and TRBJ1-1; D ambiguous. This CDR3 contains 13 residues. CDR1 and CDR2 (germline): MRHNA, SNTAGT. Trimming took 4 bases from V and 3 from J, leaving 9 bases between them. The CDR3 bases are TGTGCCAGCAGTGTGCGGGGTGACACTGAAGCTTTCTTT. It yields the protein CASSVRGDTEAFF.

The V and J genes are TRBV4-2 and TRBJ2-7; the match to TRBD1 covers 7 bases. CDR1 is LGHNA, CDR2 YNFKEQ, per germline. V was clipped by 0 bases and J by 3 bases; unmatched bases: 5. This CDR3 region has 15 residues. The CDR3 loop reads CASSQEEGAHYEQYF. The CDR3 bases are TGTGCCAGCAGCCAAGAAGAGGGGGCCCACTACGAGCAGTACTTC.

This clone was counted only a few times. This chain links TRBV30 with TRBJ1-3, with D uncertain. The CDR3 runs 14 residues. Germline V gene lookup returns CDR1 GTSNPN and CDR2 SVGIG (reference sequence). In DNA, the CDR3 is TGTGCGGGAGGTGGCAGAGGCTCTGGAAACACCATATATTTT. Translating it yields CAGGGRGSGNTIYF.

This chain joins TRBV7-2 and TRBJ1-1, with 8 bases aligning to TRBD1. The trim removed 6 bases at V and 7 bases at J, leaving 10 bases unmatched. The CDR3 spans 14 residues. Per germline, CDR1 SGHTA and CDR2 FQGNSA. CDR3 bases: TGTGCCAGCAGTTATTCCGGACAGGGCGGTGAAGCTTTCTTT. Translated: CASSYSGQGGEAFF.

The rearrangement joins TRBV6-1 to TRBJ2-5; 9 nucleotides line up with TRBD1. The DNA matches TRBJ2-7 better at its end, which makes the J call doubtful. The CDR3 runs to 13 residues. CDR1 MNHNS and CDR2 SASEGT come from the germline V gene. The CDR3 region has the DNA TGTGCGGGAAAACAGGGGGCGCTCCACGAGCAGTACTTC. Its translation is CAGKQGALHEQYF.

The table lists this clone with a few counts. The V and J genes are TRBV5-1 and TRBJ2-7; no clear D. The CDR3 loop spans 15 amino acids. Trimming took 4 bases from V and 3 from J, leaving 17 bases between them. Germline V gene data show CDR1 as SGHRS and CDR2 as YFSETQ. The CDR3 nucleotides read TGCGCCAGCAGCCAAAGCCGCGGAGCCAACTACGAGCAGTACTTC. This sequence encodes CASSQSRGANYEQYF. Full variable domain (missing parts from reference TRBV5-1 and TRBJ2-7): KAGVTQTPRYLIKTRGQQVTLSCSPISGHRSVSWYQQTPGQGLQFLFEYFSETQRNKGNFPGRFSGRQFSNSRSEMNVSTLELGDSALYLCASSQSRGANYEQYFGPGTRLTVT.

The chain joins TRBV5-4 to TRBJ2-2, with 13 bases that match TRBD2. J was trimmed by 6 bases and V by 5 bases; bases with no gene match: 13. Per germline, CDR1 SGHNT and CDR2 YYREEE (reference sequence). The CDR3 has 18 amino acids. In DNA form, the CDR3 reads TGTGCCAGCAGTCCGGGACTAGCGGGAACGGGCATCCCCGGGGAGCTGTTTTTT. Translating gives CASSPGLAGTGIPGELFF.

This clone came up a few times. The chain joins TRBV5-8 to TRBJ2-7; possibly TRBD1 for D (5 bases). The CDR3 extends over 13 amino acids. Germline lookup yields CDR1 SGHTS and CDR2 YDEGEE. The V end was cut by 6 bases, the J end by 1 base, with 11 bases between. The CDR3 DNA is TGTGCCAGCATCCAGGGCAGTTCCTACGAGCAGTACTTC. It is translated as CASIQGSSYEQYF.

This chain connects TRBV5-6 to TRBJ2-7, with 7 nucleotides matching TRBD1. This CDR3 comprises 16 residues. Per germline, CDR1 SGHDT and CDR2 YYEEEE. Trimming took 4 bases from V and 0 from J; bases not matched to a gene: 10. The CDR3 is CASSLTGVQTSYEQYF. Here the CDR3 DNA reads TGTGCCAGCAGCCTCACAGGGGTCCAAACCTCCTACGAGCAGTACTTC.